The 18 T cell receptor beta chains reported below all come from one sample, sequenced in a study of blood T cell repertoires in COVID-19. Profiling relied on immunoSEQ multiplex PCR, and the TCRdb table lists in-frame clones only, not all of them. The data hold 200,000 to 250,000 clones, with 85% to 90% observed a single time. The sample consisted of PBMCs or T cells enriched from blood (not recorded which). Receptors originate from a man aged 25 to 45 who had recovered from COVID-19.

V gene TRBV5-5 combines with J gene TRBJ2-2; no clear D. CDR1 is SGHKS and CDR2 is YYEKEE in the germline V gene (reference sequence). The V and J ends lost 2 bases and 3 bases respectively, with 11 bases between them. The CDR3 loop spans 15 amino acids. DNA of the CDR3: TGTGCCAGCAGCTTTGGCAGGTCTGACACCGGGGAGCTGTTTTTT. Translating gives CASSFGRSDTGELFF.

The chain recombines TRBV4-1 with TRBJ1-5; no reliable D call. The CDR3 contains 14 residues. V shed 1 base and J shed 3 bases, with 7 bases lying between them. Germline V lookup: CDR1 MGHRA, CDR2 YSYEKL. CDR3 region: CASSQGHHNQPQHF. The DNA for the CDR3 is TGCGCCAGCAGCCAAGGACACCACAATCAGCCCCAGCATTTT.

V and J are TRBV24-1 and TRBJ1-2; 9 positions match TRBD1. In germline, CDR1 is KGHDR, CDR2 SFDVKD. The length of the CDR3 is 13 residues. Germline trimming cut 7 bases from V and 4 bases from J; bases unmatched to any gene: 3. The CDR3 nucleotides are TGTGCCACCAGCACAGGGGGCGGCTATGGCTACACCTTC. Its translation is CATSTGGGYGYTF.

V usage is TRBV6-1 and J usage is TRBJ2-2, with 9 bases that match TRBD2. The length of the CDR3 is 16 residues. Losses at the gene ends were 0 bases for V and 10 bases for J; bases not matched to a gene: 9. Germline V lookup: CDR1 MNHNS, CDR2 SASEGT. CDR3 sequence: CASSEAIGTSITELFF. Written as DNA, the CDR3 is TGTGCCAGCAGTGAAGCGATTGGGACTAGCATTACGGAGCTGTTTTTT.

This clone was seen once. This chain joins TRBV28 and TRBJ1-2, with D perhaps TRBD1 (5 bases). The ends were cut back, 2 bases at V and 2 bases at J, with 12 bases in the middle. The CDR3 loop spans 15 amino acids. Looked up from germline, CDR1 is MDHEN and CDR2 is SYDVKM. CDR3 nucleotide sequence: TGTGCCAGCAGTTTAGGAGGGGATTTCAACTATGGCTACACCTTC. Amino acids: CASSLGGDFNYGYTF.

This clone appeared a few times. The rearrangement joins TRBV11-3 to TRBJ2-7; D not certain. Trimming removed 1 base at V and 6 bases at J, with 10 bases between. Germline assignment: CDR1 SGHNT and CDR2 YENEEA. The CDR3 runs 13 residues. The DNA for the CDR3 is TGTGCCAGCAGCTTAGTTTCAGGATCCGAGCAGTACTTC. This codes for CASSLVSGSEQYF.

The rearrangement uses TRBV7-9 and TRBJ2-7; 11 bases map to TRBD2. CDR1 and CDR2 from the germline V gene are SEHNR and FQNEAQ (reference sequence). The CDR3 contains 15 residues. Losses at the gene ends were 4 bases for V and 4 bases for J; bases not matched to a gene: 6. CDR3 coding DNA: TGTGCCAGCAGCTCACTAGCGGGAGCACAGTACGAGCAGTACTTC. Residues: CASSSLAGAQYEQYF.

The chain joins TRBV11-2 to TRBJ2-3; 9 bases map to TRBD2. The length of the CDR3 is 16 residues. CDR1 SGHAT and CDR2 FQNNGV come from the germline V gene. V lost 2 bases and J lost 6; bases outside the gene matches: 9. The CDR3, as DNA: TGTGCCAGCAGCTTATCCGCGGGAGGGCCTTTGGATACGCAGTATTTT. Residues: CASSLSAGGPLDTQYF.

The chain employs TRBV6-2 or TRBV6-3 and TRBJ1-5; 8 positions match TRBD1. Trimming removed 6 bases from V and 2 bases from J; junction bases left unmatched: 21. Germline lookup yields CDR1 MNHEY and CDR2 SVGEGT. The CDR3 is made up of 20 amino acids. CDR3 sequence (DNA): TGTGCCAGCAGCTCGCTAGGACAGGGAGGATCGGGAGTTGGCAATCAGCCCCAGCATTTT. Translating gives CASSSLGQGGSGVGNQPQHF.

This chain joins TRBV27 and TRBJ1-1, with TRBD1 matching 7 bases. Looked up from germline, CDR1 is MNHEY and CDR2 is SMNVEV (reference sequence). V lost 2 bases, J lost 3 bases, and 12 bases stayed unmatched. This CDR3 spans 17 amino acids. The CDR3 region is CASSLNEGARGDTEAFF. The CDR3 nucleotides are TGTGCCAGCAGTTTAAACGAGGGGGCGAGAGGGGACACTGAAGCTTTCTTT.

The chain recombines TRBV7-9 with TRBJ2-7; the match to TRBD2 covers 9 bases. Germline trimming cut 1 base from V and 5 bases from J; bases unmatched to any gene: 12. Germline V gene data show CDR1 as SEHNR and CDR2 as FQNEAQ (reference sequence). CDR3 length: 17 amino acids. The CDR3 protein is CASSLGPSGKGWNEQYF. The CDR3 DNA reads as TGTGCCAGCAGCTTAGGTCCTAGCGGGAAGGGTTGGAACGAGCAGTACTTC.

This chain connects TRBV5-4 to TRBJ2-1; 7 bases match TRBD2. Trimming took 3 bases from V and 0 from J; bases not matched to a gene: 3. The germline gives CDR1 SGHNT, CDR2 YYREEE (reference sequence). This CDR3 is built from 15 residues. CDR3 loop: CASSSAGLSYNEQFF. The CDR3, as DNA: TGTGCCAGCAGCTCAGCGGGGCTCTCCTACAATGAGCAGTTCTTC.

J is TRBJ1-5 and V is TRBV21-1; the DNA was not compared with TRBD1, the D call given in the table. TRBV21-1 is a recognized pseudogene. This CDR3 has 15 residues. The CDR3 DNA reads TGTGCCAGCAGCAAAATGGCAGGAAGCAATCAGCCCCAGCATTTT. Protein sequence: CASSKMAGSNQPQHF.

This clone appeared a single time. The CDR3 reads CASRLSGSGLWEQYF. CDR3 DNA sequence: TGTGCCAGCAGACTTAGCGGGAGCGGGCTATGGGAGCAGTACTTC. The V call is TRBV11-2, the J call TRBJ2-7, with TRBD2 matching 9 bases. In germline, CDR1 is SGHAT, CDR2 FQNNGV. Trimming at V came to 6 bases and at J to 7 bases, leaving 13 bases not matched to a gene. CDR3 size: 15 residues. The full variable domain, in which reference TRBV11-2 and TRBJ2-7 provide the parts outside the CDR3, is EAGVAQSPRYKIIEKRQSVAFWCNPISGHATLYWYQQILGQGPKLLIQFQNNGVVDDSQLPKDRFSAERLKGVDSTLKIQPAKLEDSAVYLCASRLSGSGLWEQYFGPGTRLTVT.

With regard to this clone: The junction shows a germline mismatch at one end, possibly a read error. Written as DNA, the CDR3 is TGTGCCAGCAGTTATTCGAACCAGGCCGTCTTC. Translation gives CASSYSNQAVF. V usage is TRBV6-2 or TRBV6-3 and J usage is TRBJ2-7; D unresolved. CDR1 and CDR2 from the germline V gene are MNHEY and SVGEGT. This CDR3 is built from 11 residues.

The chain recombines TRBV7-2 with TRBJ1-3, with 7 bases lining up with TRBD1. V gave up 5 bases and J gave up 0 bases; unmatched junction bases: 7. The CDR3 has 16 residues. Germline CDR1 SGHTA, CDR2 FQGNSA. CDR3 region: CASSPRGQPSGNTIYF. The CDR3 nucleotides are TGTGCCAGCAGCCCTAGGGGACAGCCCTCTGGAAACACCATATATTTT. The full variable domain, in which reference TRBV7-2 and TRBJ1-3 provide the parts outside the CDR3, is GAGVSQSPSNKVTEKGKDVELRCDPISGHTALYWYRQSLGQGLEFLIYFQGNSAPDKSGLPSDRFSAERTGGSVSTLTIQRTQQEDSAVYLCASSPRGQPSGNTIYFGEGSWLTVV.

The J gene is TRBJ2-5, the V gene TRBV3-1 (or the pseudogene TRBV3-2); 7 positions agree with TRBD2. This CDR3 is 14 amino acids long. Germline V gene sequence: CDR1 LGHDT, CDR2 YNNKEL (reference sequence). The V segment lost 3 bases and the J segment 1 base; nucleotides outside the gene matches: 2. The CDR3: CASSQGTTQETQYF. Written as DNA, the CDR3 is TGTGCCAGCAGCCAGGGGACTACCCAAGAGACCCAGTACTTC.

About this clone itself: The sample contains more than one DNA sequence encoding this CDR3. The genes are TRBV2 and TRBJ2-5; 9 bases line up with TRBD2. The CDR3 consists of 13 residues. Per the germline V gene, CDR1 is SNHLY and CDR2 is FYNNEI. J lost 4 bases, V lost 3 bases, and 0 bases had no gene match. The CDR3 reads CASSEREGETQYF. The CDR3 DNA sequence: TGTGCCAGCAGTGAGCGGGAGGGAGAGACCCAGTACTTC.